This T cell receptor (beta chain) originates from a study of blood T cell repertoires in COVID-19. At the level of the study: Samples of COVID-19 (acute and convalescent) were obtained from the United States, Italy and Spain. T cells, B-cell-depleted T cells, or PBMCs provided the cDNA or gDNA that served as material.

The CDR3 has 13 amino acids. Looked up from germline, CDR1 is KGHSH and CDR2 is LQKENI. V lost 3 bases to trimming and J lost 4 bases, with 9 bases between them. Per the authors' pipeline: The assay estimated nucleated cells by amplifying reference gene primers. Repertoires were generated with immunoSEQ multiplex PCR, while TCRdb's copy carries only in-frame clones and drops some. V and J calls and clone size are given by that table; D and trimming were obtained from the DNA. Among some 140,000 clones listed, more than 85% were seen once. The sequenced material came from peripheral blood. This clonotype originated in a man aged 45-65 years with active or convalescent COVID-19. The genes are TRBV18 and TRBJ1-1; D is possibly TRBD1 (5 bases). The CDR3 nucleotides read TGTGCCAGCTCACCTGGGGCGCGCACTGAAGCTTTCTTT. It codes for CASSPGARTEAFF. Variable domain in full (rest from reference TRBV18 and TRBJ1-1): NAGVMQNPRHLVRRRGQEARLRCSPMKGHSHVYWYRQLPEEGLKFMVYLQKENIIDESGMPKERFSAEFPKEGPSILRIQQVVRGDSAAYFCASSPGARTEAFFGQGTRLTVV.